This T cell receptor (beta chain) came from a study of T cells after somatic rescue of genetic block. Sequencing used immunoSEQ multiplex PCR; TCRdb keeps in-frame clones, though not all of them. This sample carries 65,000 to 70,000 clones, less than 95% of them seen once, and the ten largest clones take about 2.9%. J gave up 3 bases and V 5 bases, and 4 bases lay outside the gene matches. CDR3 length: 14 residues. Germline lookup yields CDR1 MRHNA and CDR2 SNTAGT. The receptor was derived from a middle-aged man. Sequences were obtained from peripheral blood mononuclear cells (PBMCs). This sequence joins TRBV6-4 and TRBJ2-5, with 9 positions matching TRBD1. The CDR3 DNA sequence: TGTGCCAGCAGTAACACAGGGGGCGAAGAGACCCAGTACTTC. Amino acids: CASSNTGGEETQYF.